This TCR beta chain comes out of a study of T cells in Graves' hyperthyroidism and ophthalmopathy. Amplification of TCR beta CDR3 regions was performed using RNA transcripts as template. HTBI primers were employed in a first-round RT-PCR of the TCR CDR3. One entry per CDR3 protein results from TCRdb running MiXCR on the multiplex PCR reads. The repertoire has 650,000 to 800,000 distinct CDR3 sequences, roughly 45% of them found once; the top ten carry under 8%. There are 14 residues in the CDR3. J was trimmed by 4 bases and V by 4 bases; bases with no gene match: 7. Germline-derived CDR1 and CDR2 are SQVTM and ANQGSEA.

The sequence derives from an adult man with Graves' disease, either hyperthyroidism or ophthalmopathy (not recorded which). The chain has TRBV29-1 and TRBJ1-2; 9 nucleotides match TRBD1. The material sequenced was peripheral blood or thyroid tissue (not recorded which). The chain's CDR3 is CSVADRGTGYGYTF. CDR3 DNA sequence: TGCAGCGTTGCGGACAGGGGTACCGGCTATGGCTACACCTTC.